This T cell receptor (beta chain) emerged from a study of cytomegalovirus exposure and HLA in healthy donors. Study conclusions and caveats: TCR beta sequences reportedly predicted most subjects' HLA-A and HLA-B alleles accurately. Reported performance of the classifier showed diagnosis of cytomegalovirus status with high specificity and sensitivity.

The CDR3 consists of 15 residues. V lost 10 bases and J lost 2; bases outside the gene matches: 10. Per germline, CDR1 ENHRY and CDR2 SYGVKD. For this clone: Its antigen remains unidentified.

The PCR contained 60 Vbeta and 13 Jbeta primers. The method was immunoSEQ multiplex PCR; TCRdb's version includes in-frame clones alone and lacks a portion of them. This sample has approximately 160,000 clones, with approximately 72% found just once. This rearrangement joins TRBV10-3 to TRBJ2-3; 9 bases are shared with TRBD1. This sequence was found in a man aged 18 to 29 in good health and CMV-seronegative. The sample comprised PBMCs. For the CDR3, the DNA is TGTGCCACCAAACTACAGGGGGCGGTCACAGATACGCAGTATTTT. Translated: CATKLQGAVTDTQYF.